Presented here are 10 T cell receptor beta chains from one specimen sequenced in a study of response to subunit inactivated influenza vaccine. TCRdb independently ran MiXCR on the RT-PCR reads; one entry per CDR3 protein. Of 400,000 to 650,000 distinct CDR3 sequences in the sample, 6% to 9% were seen once. Specimen: PBMCs from blood, collected 23 months after vaccination. The receptors derive from a man between 50 and 69 years old who received an inactivated influenza vaccine.

This clonotype showed up just a few times. The chain employs TRBV25-1 and TRBJ2-1, with D perhaps TRBD1 or TRBD2 (6 bases each). V was clipped by 4 bases and J by 9 bases, with 13 bases between them. Germline V gives CDR1 MGHDK, CDR2 SYGVNS. The CDR3 contains 13 residues. The CDR3 loop reads CASSAPGAGEQFF. In DNA form, the CDR3 reads TGTGCCAGCAGTGCCCCGGGGGCAGGTGAGCAGTTCTTC.

This clonotype was detected ten times or more. The chain is built from TRBV18 and TRBJ2-5; D may be TRBD1 or TRBD2 (5 bases each). CDR1 is KGHSH, CDR2 LQKENI, per germline. The CDR3 runs 15 residues. The V gene lost 6 bases and the J gene lost 0 bases, with 14 bases spanning the gap. The CDR3 region is CASSQRGRNQETQYF. The CDR3 DNA sequence: TGTGCCAGCTCCCAAAGGGGACGGAACCAAGAGACCCAGTACTTC.

This clonotype has a count of ten or more. The rearrangement links TRBV29-1 to TRBJ1-1; TRBD1 matches 9 bases. Germline V gene sequence: CDR1 SQVTM, CDR2 ANQGSEA. J was trimmed by 4 bases and V by 5 bases; bases with no gene match: 8. The CDR3 totals 14 residues. For the CDR3, the DNA is TGCAGCGTTCGGACAGGGGTGGGGAGCACTGAAGCTTTCTTT. Translation gives CSVRTGVGSTEAFF.

The V gene is TRBV12-3 or TRBV12-4, the J gene TRBJ1-2; D is unresolved. V was clipped by 6 bases and J by 4 bases, with 15 bases between them. This CDR3 contains 14 residues. In DNA, the CDR3 is TGTGCCAGCAGCTACCGGGAGCGGGCCTATGGCTACACCTTC. Its protein product is CASSYRERAYGYTF.

This clonotype was counted a few times. This chain joins TRBV5-1 and TRBJ2-6, with D unclear. The V gene lost 2 bases and the J gene lost 0 bases, with 9 bases spanning the gap. The CDR3 contains 16 residues. The V gene's germline CDR1 is SGHRS and CDR2 YFSETQ. CDR3 sequence (DNA): TGCGCCAGCAGCTTTCAAGCCAGCTCTGGGGCCAACGTCCTGACTTTC. This gives the protein CASSFQASSGANVLTF.

The chain has TRBV7-9 and TRBJ1-5; 11 nucleotides agree with TRBD1. From germline, CDR1 is SEHNR and CDR2 FQNEAQ (reference sequence). The CDR3 extends over 16 amino acids. With 5 bases clipped from V and 3 bases from J, the junction kept 6 bases outside the gene matches. CDR3 nucleotides: TGTGCCAGCAGCACTGGGACAGGGGGGACCAATCAGCCCCAGCATTTT. Encoded protein: CASSTGTGGTNQPQHF.

This clonotype was detected many times. This rearrangement joins TRBV12-3 or TRBV12-4 to TRBJ1-2; D uncertain. The CDR3 length is 12 residues. Trimming took 6 bases from V and 8 from J, leaving 13 bases between them. The CDR3 sequence: CASSSGPRGYTF. Written as DNA, the CDR3 is TGTGCCAGCAGCTCCGGCCCTCGGGGCTACACCTTC.

Many counts were recorded for this clonotype. The rearrangement uses TRBV10-3 and TRBJ2-3, with TRBD2 matching over 13 bases. The V segment lost 0 bases and the J segment 2 bases; nucleotides outside the gene matches: 5. CDR3 size: 18 residues. Per the germline V gene, CDR1 is ENHRY and CDR2 is SYGVKD. Here the CDR3 reads CAISESRTSGGLTDTQYF. Written as DNA, the CDR3 is TGTGCCATCAGTGAGTCGAGGACTAGCGGGGGTCTCACAGATACGCAGTATTTT.

This clonotype was observed a handful of times. The CDR3 nucleotides read TGTGCCAGCCAGACAGACCGGACCCAGTACTTC. Protein: CASQTDRTQYF. The rearrangement links TRBV6-2 or TRBV6-3 to TRBJ2-5; D might be TRBD1 (5 bases). There are 11 residues in the CDR3. Trimming left V 8 bases short and J 7 bases short, with 11 bases between. Germline V lookup: CDR1 MNHEY, CDR2 SVGEGT.

This clonotype was seen only a few times. The chain joins TRBV5-1 to TRBJ1-2; the match to TRBD1 covers 9 bases. This CDR3 is built from 14 residues. Germline V CDR1 and CDR2: SGHRS, YFSETQ. V lost 4 bases, J lost 2 bases, and 3 bases stayed unmatched. This chain's CDR3 is CASSTGQGNYGYTF. The CDR3 DNA follows: TGCGCCAGCAGCACTGGACAGGGGAACTATGGCTACACCTTC.